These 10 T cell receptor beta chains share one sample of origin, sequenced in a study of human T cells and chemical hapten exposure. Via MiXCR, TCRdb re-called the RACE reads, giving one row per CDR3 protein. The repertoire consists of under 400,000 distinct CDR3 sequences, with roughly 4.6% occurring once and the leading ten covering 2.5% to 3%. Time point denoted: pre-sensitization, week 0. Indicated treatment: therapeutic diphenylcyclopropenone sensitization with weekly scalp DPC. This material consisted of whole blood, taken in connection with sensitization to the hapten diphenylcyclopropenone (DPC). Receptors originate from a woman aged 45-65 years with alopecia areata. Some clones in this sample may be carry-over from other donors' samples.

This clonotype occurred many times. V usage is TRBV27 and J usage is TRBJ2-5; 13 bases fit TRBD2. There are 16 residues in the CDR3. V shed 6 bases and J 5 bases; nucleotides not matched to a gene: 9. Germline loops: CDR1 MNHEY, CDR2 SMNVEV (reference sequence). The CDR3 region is CASRRNGLAGAETQYF. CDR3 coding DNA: TGTGCCAGCAGGCGTAACGGACTAGCGGGGGCGGAGACCCAGTACTTC.

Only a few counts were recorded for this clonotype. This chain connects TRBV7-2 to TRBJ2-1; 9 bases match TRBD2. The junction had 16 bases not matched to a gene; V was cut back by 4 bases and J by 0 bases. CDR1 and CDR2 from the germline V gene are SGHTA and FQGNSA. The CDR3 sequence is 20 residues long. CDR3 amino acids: CASSSPWGTSGSSSYNEQFF. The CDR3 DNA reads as TGTGCCAGCAGCTCCCCCTGGGGTACTAGCGGGTCGAGCTCCTACAATGAGCAGTTCTTC. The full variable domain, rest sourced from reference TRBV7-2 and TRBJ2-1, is GAGVSQSPSNKVTEKGKDVELRCDPISGHTALYWYRQSLGQGLEFLIYFQGNSAPDKSGLPSDRFSAERTGGSVSTLTIQRTQQEDSAVYLCASSSPWGTSGSSSYNEQFFGPGTRLTVL.

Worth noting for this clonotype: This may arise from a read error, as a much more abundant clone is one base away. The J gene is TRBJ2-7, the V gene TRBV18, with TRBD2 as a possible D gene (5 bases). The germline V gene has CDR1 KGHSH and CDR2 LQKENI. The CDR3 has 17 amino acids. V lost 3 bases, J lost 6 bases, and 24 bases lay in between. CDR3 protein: CASSPNGSGPVNSEQYF. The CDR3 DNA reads TGTGCCAGCTCACCGAACGGAAGCGGTCCCGTTAATTCCGAGCAGTACTTC. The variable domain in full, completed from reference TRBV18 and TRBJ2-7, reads NAGVMQNPRHLVRRRGQEARLRCSPMKGHSHVYWYRQLPEEGLKFMVYLQKENIIDESGMPKERFSAEFPKEGPSILRIQQVVRGDSAAYFCASSPNGSGPVNSEQYFGPGTRLTVT.

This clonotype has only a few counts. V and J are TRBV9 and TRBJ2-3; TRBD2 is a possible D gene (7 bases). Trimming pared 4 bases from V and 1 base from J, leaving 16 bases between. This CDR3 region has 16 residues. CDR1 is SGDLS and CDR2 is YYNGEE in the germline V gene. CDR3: CASSTEGGRGTDTQYF. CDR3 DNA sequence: TGTGCCAGCAGCACCGAGGGGGGGAGGGGCACAGATACGCAGTATTTT.

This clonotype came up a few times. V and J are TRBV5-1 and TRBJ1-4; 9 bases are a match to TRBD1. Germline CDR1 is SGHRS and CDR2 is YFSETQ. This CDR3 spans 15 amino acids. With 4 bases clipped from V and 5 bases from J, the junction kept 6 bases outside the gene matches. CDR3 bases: TGCGCCAGCAGCCCCTGGACAGGGGCCAATGAAAAACTGTTTTTT. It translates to CASSPWTGANEKLFF.

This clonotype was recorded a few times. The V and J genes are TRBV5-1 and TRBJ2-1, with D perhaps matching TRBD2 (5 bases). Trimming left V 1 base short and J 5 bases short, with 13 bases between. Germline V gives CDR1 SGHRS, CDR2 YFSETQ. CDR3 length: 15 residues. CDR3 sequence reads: CASSLPTGENNEQFF. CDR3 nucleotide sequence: TGCGCCAGCAGCTTGCCTACCGGGGAGAACAATGAGCAGTTCTTC.

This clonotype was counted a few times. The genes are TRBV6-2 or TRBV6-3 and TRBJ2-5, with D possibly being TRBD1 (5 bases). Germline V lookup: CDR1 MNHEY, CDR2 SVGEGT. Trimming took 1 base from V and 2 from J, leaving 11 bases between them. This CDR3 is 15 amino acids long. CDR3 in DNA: TGTGCCAGCAGTTACTTGGGGCTCCAACAAGAGACCCAGTACTTC. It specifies CASSYLGLQQETQYF.

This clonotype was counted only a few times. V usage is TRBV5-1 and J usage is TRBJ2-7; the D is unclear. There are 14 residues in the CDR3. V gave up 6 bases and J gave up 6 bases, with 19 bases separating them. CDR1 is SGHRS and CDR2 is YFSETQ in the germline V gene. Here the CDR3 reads CASTLLPDTPEQYF. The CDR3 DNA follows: TGCGCCAGCACCCTCTTGCCTGATACGCCCGAGCAGTACTTC. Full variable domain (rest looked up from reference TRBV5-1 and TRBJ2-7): KAGVTQTPRYLIKTRGQQVTLSCSPISGHRSVSWYQQTPGQGLQFLFEYFSETQRNKGNFPGRFSGRQFSNSRSEMNVSTLELGDSALYLCASTLLPDTPEQYFGPGTRLTVT.

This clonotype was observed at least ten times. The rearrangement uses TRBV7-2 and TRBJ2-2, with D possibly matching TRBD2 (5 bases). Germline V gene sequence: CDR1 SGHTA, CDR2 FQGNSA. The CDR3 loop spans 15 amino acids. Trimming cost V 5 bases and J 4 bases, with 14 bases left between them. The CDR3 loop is CASSVYTGGTGELFF. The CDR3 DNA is TGTGCCAGCAGCGTATACACTGGAGGCACCGGGGAGCTGTTTTTT.

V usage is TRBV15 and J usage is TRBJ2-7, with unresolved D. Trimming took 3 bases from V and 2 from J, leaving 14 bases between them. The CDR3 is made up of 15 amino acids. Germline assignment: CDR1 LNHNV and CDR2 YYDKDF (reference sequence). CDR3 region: CATSSSGAATYEQYF. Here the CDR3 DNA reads TGTGCCACCAGCAGTTCCGGAGCAGCCACCTACGAGCAGTACTTC.